This record looks at one T cell receptor (beta chain) sequence and its context. Methods used by the authors: Amplification of reference gene primers provided the estimated nucleated cell counts. The method was immunoSEQ multiplex PCR; TCRdb's version includes in-frame clones alone and lacks a portion of them. The D gene and trimming were derived from the DNA, and the V and J assignments and clone size from that table. The sample has approximately 150,000 clones, more than 80% seen once. These data are taken from a study of blood T cell repertoires in COVID-19. On the study more broadly: COVID-19 samples from acute and convalescent phases originated in the United States, Italy and Spain. The cDNA or gDNA used as material had been derived from T cells, B-cell-depleted T cells, or PBMCs.

While infection was still active, Seattle patients were enrolled and then followed longitudinally. V lost 0 bases and J 10 bases, leaving 12 bases between the germline ends. The CDR3 totals 13 residues. Looked up from germline, CDR1 is LGHDT and CDR2 is YNNKEL (reference sequence). This TCR derives from a woman aged 60-70 years with COVID-19, enrolled during active disease. The chain links TRBV3-1 (or the pseudogene TRBV3-2) to TRBJ1-1, with D tentatively TRBD1 (5 bases). The sample was peripheral blood. CDR3 protein: CASSQDRGRGAFF. The DNA for the CDR3 is TGTGCCAGCAGCCAAGATAGGGGTAGAGGAGCTTTCTTT.